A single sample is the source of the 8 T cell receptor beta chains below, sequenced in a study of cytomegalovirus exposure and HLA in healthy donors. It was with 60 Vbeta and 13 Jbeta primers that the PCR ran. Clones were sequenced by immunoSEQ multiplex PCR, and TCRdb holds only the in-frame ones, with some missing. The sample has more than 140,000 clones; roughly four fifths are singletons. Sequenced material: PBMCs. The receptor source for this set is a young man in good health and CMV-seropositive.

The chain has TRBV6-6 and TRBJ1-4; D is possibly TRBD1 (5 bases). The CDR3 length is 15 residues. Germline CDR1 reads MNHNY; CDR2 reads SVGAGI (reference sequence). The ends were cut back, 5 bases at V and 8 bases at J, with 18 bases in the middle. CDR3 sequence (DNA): TGTGCCAGCAGTCCAACCTCCGGGACTCGGGAAAAACTGTTTTTT. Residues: CASSPTSGTREKLFF.

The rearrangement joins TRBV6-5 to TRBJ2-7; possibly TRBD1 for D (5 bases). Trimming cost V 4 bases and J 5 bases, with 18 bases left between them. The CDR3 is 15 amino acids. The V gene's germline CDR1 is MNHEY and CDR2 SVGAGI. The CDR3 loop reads CASSLIGVRVDEQYF. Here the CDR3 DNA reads TGTGCCAGCAGTTTGATCGGAGTCAGGGTCGACGAGCAGTACTTC.

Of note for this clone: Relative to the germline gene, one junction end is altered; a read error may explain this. CDR3 in DNA: TGTGCCAGCAGCTTAATTAGGGACAGGCCAATCTTC. Translated, it gives CASSLIRDRPIF. V usage is TRBV7-2 and J usage is TRBJ1-2; 8 bases are shared with TRBD1. Germline values: CDR1 SGHTA, CDR2 FQGNSA. The CDR3 is 12 amino acids.

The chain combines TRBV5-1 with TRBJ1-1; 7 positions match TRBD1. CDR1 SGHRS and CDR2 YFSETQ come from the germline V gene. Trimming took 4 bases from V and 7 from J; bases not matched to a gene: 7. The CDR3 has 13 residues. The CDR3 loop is CASSPGQQFEAFF. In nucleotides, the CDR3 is TGCGCCAGCAGCCCGGGACAGCAATTTGAAGCTTTCTTT.

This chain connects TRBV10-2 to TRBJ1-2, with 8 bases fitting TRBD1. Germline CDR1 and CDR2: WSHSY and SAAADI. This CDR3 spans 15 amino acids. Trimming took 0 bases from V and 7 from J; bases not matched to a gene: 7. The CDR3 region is CASSESGQGARGYTF. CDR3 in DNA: TGCGCCAGCAGTGAGTCGGGTCAGGGGGCTCGTGGCTACACCTTC.

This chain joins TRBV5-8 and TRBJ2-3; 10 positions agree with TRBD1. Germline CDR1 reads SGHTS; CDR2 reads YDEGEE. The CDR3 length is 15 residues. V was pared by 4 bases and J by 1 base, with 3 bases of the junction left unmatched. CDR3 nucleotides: TGTGCCAGCAGCCCAGGGACAGGGGGCACAGATACGCAGTATTTT. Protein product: CASSPGTGGTDTQYF. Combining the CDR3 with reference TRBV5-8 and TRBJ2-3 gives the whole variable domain EAGVTQSPTHLIKTRGQQATLRCSPISGHTSVYWYQQALGLGLQFLLWYDEGEERNRGNFPPRFSGRQFPNYSSELNVNALELEDSALYLCASSPGTGGTDTQYFGPGTRLTVL.

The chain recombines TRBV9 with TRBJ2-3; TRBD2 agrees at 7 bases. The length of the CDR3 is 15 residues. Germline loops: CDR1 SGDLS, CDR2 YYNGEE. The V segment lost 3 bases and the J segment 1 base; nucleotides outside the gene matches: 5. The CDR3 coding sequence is TGTGCCAGCAGCGGGCGTGCGGGGGGCACAGATACGCAGTATTTT. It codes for CASSGRAGGTDTQYF.

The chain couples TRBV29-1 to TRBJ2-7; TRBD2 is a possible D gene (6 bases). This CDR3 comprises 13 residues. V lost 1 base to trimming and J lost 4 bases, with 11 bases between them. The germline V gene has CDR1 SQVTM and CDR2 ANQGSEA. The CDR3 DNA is TGCAGCGTTGAAGGACTAGGACTATACGAGCAGTACTTC. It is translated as CSVEGLGLYEQYF.